The 13 T cell receptor beta chains in this list originate from one sample, sequenced in a study of shared clonotypes between healthy human individuals (TCRdb year 2020). Libraries were constructed by the immunoSEQ multiplex PCR assay. TCRdb limited this immuneACCESS table to in-frame rearrangements with V and J called. A share of clones is missing; checked studies link under half to unresolved V genes, and the rest is unexplained. For this sample the table gives about 2.3 million clones, of which around 90% were detected only once. Together, the top ten hold around 0.4% of the sample. The specimen sequenced was naive CD4+ T cells from PBMCs. The cell subset or site label on this specimen signifies: CD45RA+ positively selected. All receptors come from a man between 18 and 35 years old in good health. Some clones in this sample may be carry-over from other donors' samples.

The rearrangement joins TRBV5-1 to TRBJ2-2, with no clear D. The CDR3 totals 14 residues. The germline CDR1 and CDR2 sequences are SGHRS and YFSETQ. V lost 3 bases and J 7 bases, leaving 13 bases between the germline ends. For the CDR3, the DNA is TGCGCCAGCAGCTCGAACGGGTATGGCGGGGAGCTGTTTTTT. This codes for CASSSNGYGGELFF. Supplemented by reference TRBV5-1 and TRBJ2-2, the full variable domain reads KAGVTQTPRYLIKTRGQQVTLSCSPISGHRSVSWYQQTPGQGLQFLFEYFSETQRNKGNFPGRFSGRQFSNSRSEMNVSTLELGDSALYLCASSSNGYGGELFFGEGSRLTVL.

This chain connects TRBV4-2 to TRBJ2-7, with D possibly matching TRBD1 (6 bases). This CDR3 region has 12 residues. Trimming removed 0 bases from V and 6 bases from J, with 6 bases in between. The V gene's germline CDR1 is LGHNA and CDR2 YNFKEQ. In DNA, the CDR3 is TGTGCCAGCAGCCAAGAAGGGGGCGAGCAGTACTTC. Translation gives CASSQEGGEQYF.

This clone was observed a single time. The CDR3 DNA reads as TGTGCCAGCAGCTTTGAAGGCGGGAGGGGAACCGGGGAGCTGTTTTTT. It translates to CASSFEGGRGTGELFF. The rearrangement joins TRBV7-2 to TRBJ2-2; TRBD2 matches at 9 bases. The CDR3 covers 16 residues. The ends lost 3 bases at V and 5 bases at J; junction bases unmatched: 7. CDR1 and CDR2 from the germline V gene are SGHTA and FQGNSA.

V and J are TRBV5-4 and TRBJ1-4; D might be TRBD1 (6 bases). V was cut by 4 bases and J by 10 bases, with 17 bases left in between. This CDR3 region has 14 residues. In germline, CDR1 is SGHNT, CDR2 YYREEE (reference sequence). This chain's CDR3 is CASSQGHGVGKLFF. The CDR3 region has the DNA TGTGCCAGCAGCCAGGGACACGGAGTGGGAAAACTGTTTTTT.

On this clone itself: This same CDR3 is encoded by further DNA sequences in the sample. The chain joins TRBV25-1 to TRBJ1-3; D not certain. Germline V gives CDR1 MGHDK, CDR2 SYGVNS. Trimming cost V 3 bases and J 1 base, with 10 bases left between them. The CDR3 runs to 15 residues. Here the CDR3 reads CASSDARGSGNTIYF. In nucleotides, the CDR3 is TGTGCCAGCAGTGATGCCCGGGGTTCTGGAAACACCATATATTTT.

The chain links TRBV6-5 to TRBJ2-7; TRBD2 might be the D (5 bases). Per the germline V gene, CDR1 is MNHEY and CDR2 is SVGAGI. Trimming removed 2 bases at V and 0 bases at J, with 8 bases between. The CDR3 is 14 residues long. For the CDR3, the DNA is TGTGCCAGCAGTTACAGGGAGTCCTCCTACGAGCAGTACTTC. Its protein is CASSYRESSYEQYF.

The chain has TRBV7-3 and TRBJ2-1, with 10 bases that match TRBD2. The CDR3 extends over 15 amino acids. Germline lookup yields CDR1 SGHTA and CDR2 FQGTGA. Trimming removed 5 bases from V and 2 bases from J; junction bases left unmatched: 3. As DNA, the CDR3 is TGTGCCAGCAGCGACGGGACTAGCGCCTACAATGAGCAGTTCTTC. It translates to CASSDGTSAYNEQFF. Together with reference TRBV7-3 and TRBJ2-1, the CDR3 gives the full variable domain: GAGVSQTPSNKVTEKGKYVELRCDPISGHTALYWYRQSLGQGPEFLIYFQGTGAADDSGLPNDRFFAVRPEGSVSTLKIQRTERGDSAVYLCASSDGTSAYNEQFFGPGTRLTVL.

This clone showed up just once. The chain couples TRBV11-1 to TRBJ1-1, with no clear D. Germline CDR1 is SGHAT and CDR2 is FQDESV (reference sequence). The CDR3 is 13 residues long. The germline V and J ends were trimmed by 5 bases and 8 bases, with 15 bases remaining between them. CDR3 in DNA: TGTGCCAGCAGCCACCCCGGCGGTAAGGAAGCTTTCTTT. This codes for CASSHPGGKEAFF.

CDR3 in DNA: TGTGCCAGCACGAAGACAGGGCTCTTTAACTATGGCTACACCTTC. Translation gives CASTKTGLFNYGYTF. This sequence joins TRBV6-5 and TRBJ1-2, with 7 nucleotides matching TRBD1. Per the germline V gene, CDR1 is MNHEY and CDR2 is SVGAGI. CDR3 length equals 15 residues. After removal of 7 bases from V and 1 base from J, the junction contained 9 bases not matched to a gene.

The chain is built from TRBV11-2 and TRBJ2-1, with 7 bases aligning to TRBD1. The CDR3 loop spans 13 amino acids. Germline-derived CDR1 and CDR2 are SGHAT and FQNNGV. V lost 4 bases, J lost 7 bases, and 4 bases stayed unmatched. The CDR3 nucleotides are TGTGCCAGCAGCTCGAACAGGGGTAATGAGCAGTTCTTC. Its protein is CASSSNRGNEQFF.

The chain couples TRBV7-3 to TRBJ2-7; D is perhaps TRBD2 (5 bases). Germline CDR1 SGHTA, CDR2 FQGTGA. Trimming took off 3 bases at V and 6 bases at J, with 15 bases between the two ends. The CDR3 runs to 14 residues. CDR3 in DNA: TGTGCCAGCAGCTTGAGTAGTGAGGGATCCGAGCAGTACTTC. Its protein is CASSLSSEGSEQYF.

The chain employs TRBV5-1 and TRBJ1-1; 7 bases map to TRBD1. The length of the CDR3 is 15 residues. Germline CDR1 is SGHRS and CDR2 is YFSETQ. The ends lost 5 bases at V and 1 base at J; junction bases unmatched: 8. CDR3 residues: CASRKGGEGNTEAFF. The CDR3 DNA reads TGCGCCAGCAGGAAAGGGGGCGAAGGGAACACTGAAGCTTTCTTT.

The V call is TRBV7-3, the J call TRBJ2-5; weak D call: TRBD1 (6 bases). Germline V gene sequence: CDR1 SGHTA, CDR2 FQGTGA. The CDR3 spans 13 residues. Trimming took 4 bases from V and 5 from J, leaving 11 bases between them. CDR3 nucleotide sequence: TGTGCCAGCAGCTACAGGGACGAGGAGACCCAGTACTTC. This gives the protein CASSYRDEETQYF.